This TCR beta chain is drawn from a study of T cells expressing NK-cell markers. Overall study context: Repertoires of TCR beta were obtained from T cells sorted as CD3+CD56+NKG2C+, CD3+CD56+NKG2C- and CD3+CD56-NKG2C+. HCMV seropositivity characterized seven of the eight sequenced donors, and seronegativity one.

Study results and caveats: Of CD8+ T cells, 1.0-7.0% belonged to dominant NKG2C+ clonotypes in more than five donors.

Concerning this clonotype itself: Its antigen is still unknown.

Germline V gives CDR1 SGHRS, CDR2 YFSETQ. CDR3 size: 19 residues. 5'RACE template switching with UMIs generated TCR beta cDNA. Reanalyzing the 5' RACE reads, TCRdb keeps one entry per CDR3 protein, without DNA. The sample holds about 370,000 distinct CDR3 sequences. The chain couples TRBV5-1 to TRBJ2-1; without DNA, the TCRdb call of TRBD2 cannot be checked. This receptor was taken from a woman between 45 and 65 years old in good health. The specimen was blood T cells: a sorted CD56 or NKG2C T cell subset, CD4+ or CD8+ T cells, or bulk PBMC T cells (not recorded which). CDR3 protein: CASSLAGKRADSSYNEQFF.